These 8 T cell receptor beta chains originate from one sample sequenced in a study of T cells expressing NK-cell markers (dated by TCRdb to 2019 to 2021). Library preparation employed 5' RACE. The reads were generated on an Illumina HiSeq 2000. The reads went through TCRdb reprocessing, and each CDR3 protein sequence gets one entry with no DNA. This sample's clone table shows 300,000 to 450,000 distinct CDR3 sequences. Roughly 5.2% of the sample comes from the top ten. Sequencing input: blood T cells: a sorted CD56 or NKG2C T cell subset, CD4+ or CD8+ T cells, or bulk PBMC T cells (not recorded which). The receptor source for this set is a man aged 18-75 years in good health.

The chain combines TRBV20-1 with TRBJ2-3; the TCRdb D gene call, TRBD2, has no DNA to confirm it. Per germline, CDR1 DFQATT and CDR2 SNEGSKA (reference sequence). The CDR3 runs to 15 residues. The CDR3 spells CSAGGTSGFTDTQYF.

This chain connects TRBV2 to TRBJ2-1. The CDR3 has 14 residues. Germline-derived CDR1 and CDR2 are SNHLY and FYNNEI. The CDR3 protein is CASSEAGWDNEQFF.

The chain recombines TRBV7-9 with TRBJ1-6; without DNA, the TCRdb call of TRBD1 cannot be checked. In germline, CDR1 is SEHNR, CDR2 FQNEAQ (reference sequence). There are 16 residues in the CDR3. CDR3: CASSSTGGAINSPLHF.

This chain joins TRBV20-1 and TRBJ2-3; TCRdb's D gene call, TRBD1, goes unchecked for lack of DNA. The CDR3 is 15 amino acids. The germline V gene has CDR1 DFQATT and CDR2 SNEGSKA (reference sequence). CDR3 protein: CSAWNRPGSADTQYF.

The rearrangement links TRBV6-5 to TRBJ1-2. There are 15 residues in the CDR3. The germline gives CDR1 MNHEY, CDR2 SVGAGI. Here the CDR3 reads CASSYGPGPVYGYTF.

The chain carries TRBV2 and TRBJ2-7; TCRdb's D call, TRBD1, is unchecked because there is no DNA. This CDR3 is built from 15 residues. CDR1 SNHLY and CDR2 FYNNEI come from the germline V gene. The CDR3 loop is CASSRERTGRYEQYF. Full variable domain (outside the CDR3, taken from reference TRBV2 and TRBJ2-7): EPEVTQTPSHQVTQMGQEVILRCVPISNHLYFYWYRQILGQKVEFLVSFYNNEISEKSEIFDDQFSVERPDGSNFTLKIRSTKLEDSAMYFCASSRERTGRYEQYFGPGTRLTVT.

The chain links TRBV4-2 to TRBJ2-1; TCRdb selects TRBD1, and the lack of DNA leaves this call unchecked. This CDR3 spans 16 amino acids. Germline V lookup: CDR1 LGHNA, CDR2 YNFKEQ. CDR3 region: CASSQVGGGRRGEQFF.

The CDR3 sequence is CASSIRRDLNTIYF. V gene TRBV6-1 combines with J gene TRBJ1-3; TCRdb picks TRBD1, but there is no DNA to check that call. This CDR3 is built from 14 residues. The V gene's germline CDR1 is MNHNS and CDR2 SASEGT.